This T cell receptor beta chain was documented in a study of T cells after yellow fever vaccination. Overall study findings and caveats: Among primary-vaccination clones, most reappeared after the booster, at 95% to 96% for CD4 and about 90% for CD8.

The CDR3 is made up of 11 amino acids. Germline CDR1 is SGHAT and CDR2 is FQNNGV. V lost 4 bases and J lost 10, with 8 bases in between. Each CDR3 protein is one row after TCRdb ran MiXCR on the 5' RACE reads. The sample yields some 29,000 distinct CDR3 sequences, 5% to 6% seen once. This clonotype has ten or more counts. Its antigen is not known. The TCR comes from a man younger than 40 who received the YFV17D yellow fever vaccine. V usage is TRBV11-2 and J usage is TRBJ2-1; the D gene is possibly TRBD2 (5 bases). The sample in question was CD8+ T cells sorted from PBMCs, obtained 10 days after the yellow fever booster vaccination. The CDR3 DNA reads as TGTGCCAGCAGCTCCCGAGGGGAGCAGTTCTTC. Protein: CASSSRGEQFF.